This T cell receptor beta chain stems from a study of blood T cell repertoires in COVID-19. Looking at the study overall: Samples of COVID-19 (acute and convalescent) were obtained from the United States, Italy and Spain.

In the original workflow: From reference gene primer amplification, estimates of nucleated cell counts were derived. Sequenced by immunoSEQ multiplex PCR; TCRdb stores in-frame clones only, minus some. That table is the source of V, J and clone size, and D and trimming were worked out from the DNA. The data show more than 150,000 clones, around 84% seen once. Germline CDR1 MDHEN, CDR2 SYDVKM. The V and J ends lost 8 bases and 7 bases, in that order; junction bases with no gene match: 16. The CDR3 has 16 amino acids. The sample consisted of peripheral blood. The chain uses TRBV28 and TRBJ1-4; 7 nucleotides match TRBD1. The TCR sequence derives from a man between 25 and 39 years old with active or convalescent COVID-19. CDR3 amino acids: CASLRIRQGISEKLFF. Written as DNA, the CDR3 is TGTGCCAGCCTCAGGATCCGACAGGGAATTAGTGAAAAACTGTTTTTT.